This T cell receptor beta chain stems from a study of blood T cell repertoires in COVID-19. Background on the study: T cells, B-cell-depleted T cells, or PBMCs supplied cDNA or gDNA.

Germline values: CDR1 KGHSH, CDR2 LQKENI. CDR3 length: 15 amino acids. In the original workflow: Quantification of nucleated cells was approximated via reference gene primer amplification. Only in-frame clones appear in the TCRdb table, and some are missing; sequencing was by immunoSEQ multiplex PCR. Clone size and the V and J calls come from that table; the DNA yielded D and trimming. The repertoire holds under 100,000 clones, with about 81% as singletons. To note about this clone: The junction differs from germline at one of its ends, possibly a read error.

Sequenced input: peripheral blood. The sequence was collected from a human donor in a cohort sampled during active COVID-19. The chain has TRBV18 and TRBJ2-6; TRBD1 aligns across 9 bases. CDR3 protein: CASSPRTGVPNVLTF. DNA for the CDR3: TGTGCCAGCTCCCCACGGACAGGGGTACCCAACGTCCTGACTTTC.